The 23 T cell receptor beta chains below all came from one sample that was sequenced in a study of blood T cell repertoires in COVID-19. Sequencing used immunoSEQ multiplex PCR; TCRdb keeps in-frame clones, though not all of them. The table includes a few hundred thousand clones, 88% detected once. The material sequenced was peripheral blood. The receptors shown here come from a man aged 65 to 79 with acute or convalescent COVID-19.

The V and J genes are TRBV5-1 and TRBJ2-5; possible D gene TRBD2, 6 bases. The CDR3 sequence is 15 residues long. Germline V lookup: CDR1 SGHRS, CDR2 YFSETQ. Trimming shortened V by 0 bases and J by 4 bases, and 13 bases separated the two germline ends. Here the CDR3 reads CASSLGLGSRETQYF. DNA for the CDR3: TGCGCCAGCAGCTTGGGTCTCGGGAGTAGAGAGACCCAGTACTTC.

The J gene is TRBJ1-5, the V gene TRBV28; D perhaps matches TRBD1 (5 bases). The CDR3 runs 14 residues. Germline V gene sequence: CDR1 MDHEN, CDR2 SYDVKM. V was pared by 6 bases and J by 3 bases, with 12 bases between. CDR3 nucleotides: TGTGCCAGCAGGGTTGGGGGGTCCAATCAGCCCCAGCATTTT. Translating it yields CASRVGGSNQPQHF.

The V and J genes are TRBV18 and TRBJ2-1; 8 bases are a match to TRBD1. This CDR3 has 16 residues. The V and J ends lost 3 bases and 6 bases, in that order; junction bases with no gene match: 10. From germline, CDR1 is KGHSH and CDR2 LQKENI. CDR3 nucleotide sequence: TGTGCCAGCTCACCCACCGTAGGGCAGGGGGCCAATGAGCAGTTCTTC. This translates into CASSPTVGQGANEQFF.

The chain couples TRBV3-1 (or the pseudogene TRBV3-2) to TRBJ2-2, with D hard to call. The length of the CDR3 is 16 residues. V was clipped by 5 bases and J by 4 bases, with 17 bases between them. The germline V gene encodes CDR1 LGHDT and CDR2 YNNKEL (reference sequence). In nucleotides, the CDR3 is TGTGCCAGCAGCTATCCGGGTTCAGTGGGCACCGGGGAGCTGTTTTTT. It yields the protein CASSYPGSVGTGELFF.

The chain is built from TRBV4-3 and TRBJ2-2; 7 positions agree with TRBD1. The J segment lost 0 bases and the V segment lost 4 bases, leaving 11 bases of the junction unmatched. The V gene's germline CDR1 is LGHNA and CDR2 YSLEER. The CDR3 spans 18 residues. The CDR3 DNA reads TGCGCCAGCAGCCTAGATCCTCCACAGGGGACGAACACCGGGGAGCTGTTTTTT. Its protein is CASSLDPPQGTNTGELFF.

The V and J genes are TRBV19 and TRBJ1-1; the match to TRBD1 covers 11 bases. V gave up 7 bases and J gave up 0 bases; unmatched junction bases: 7. Germline V gene data show CDR1 as LNHDA and CDR2 as SQIVND (reference sequence). This CDR3 is 16 amino acids long. Here the CDR3 reads CASTPGTGGMNTEAFF. Here the CDR3 DNA reads TGTGCCAGTACCCCAGGGACAGGGGGAATGAACACTGAAGCTTTCTTT.

V is TRBV5-1 and J is TRBJ1-2; a possible D gene is TRBD1 (6 bases). V lost 4 bases and J 4 bases, leaving 20 bases between the germline ends. There are 16 residues in the CDR3. CDR1 is SGHRS, CDR2 YFSETQ, per germline. The DNA of the CDR3 is TGCGCCAGCAGCCTTGGGGGGGCAGGGAACCTCTATGGCTACACCTTC. This encodes CASSLGGAGNLYGYTF.

The chain combines TRBV4-1 with TRBJ1-1, with a weak D call TRBD1 (6 bases). The CDR3 spans 15 residues. Trimming took 0 bases from V and 2 from J, leaving 10 bases between them. Germline V CDR1 and CDR2: MGHRA, YSYEKL. For the CDR3, the DNA is TGCGCCAGCAGCCAAGAGGGGACAATTAACACTGAAGCTTTCTTT. Translation gives CASSQEGTINTEAFF.

The CDR3, as DNA: TGTGCCAGTCAAAACAGAATCCCGAACACTGAAGCTTTCTTT. This sequence encodes CASQNRIPNTEAFF. The chain employs TRBV3-1 (or the pseudogene TRBV3-2) and TRBJ1-1; D gene uncertain. From germline, CDR1 is LGHDT and CDR2 YNNKEL (reference sequence). Trimming took 9 bases from V and 1 from J, leaving 15 bases between them. The length of the CDR3 is 14 residues.

The J gene is TRBJ2-1, the V gene TRBV18; D remains ambiguous. V lost 2 bases and J 6 bases, leaving 5 bases between the germline ends. CDR1 is KGHSH, CDR2 LQKENI, per germline. The CDR3 has 12 amino acids. CDR3 sequence reads: CASSPEFNEQFF. The CDR3 bases are TGTGCCAGCTCACCAGAGTTCAATGAGCAGTTCTTC.

The CDR3 reads CAWSVSQGIYEQYF. The CDR3 DNA follows: TGTGCCTGGAGTGTATCGCAGGGGATCTACGAGCAGTACTTC. The chain carries TRBV30 and TRBJ2-7; the D gene is possibly TRBD1 (6 bases). V shed 0 bases and J shed 3 bases, with 12 bases lying between them. This CDR3 is 14 amino acids long. Looked up from germline, CDR1 is GTSNPN and CDR2 is SVGIG (reference sequence).

The V gene is TRBV27, the J gene TRBJ2-2, with D unresolved. The CDR3 sequence is 13 residues long. Trimming removed 6 bases from V and 2 bases from J, with 7 bases in between. Germline V gene sequence: CDR1 MNHEY, CDR2 SMNVEV (reference sequence). The CDR3 spells CASSTYNTGELFF. The DNA for the CDR3 is TGTGCCAGCAGCACCTATAACACCGGGGAGCTGTTTTTT.

V and J are TRBV2 and TRBJ2-5, with TRBD1 identical over 8 bases. The CDR3 length is 14 residues. The germline V gene has CDR1 SNHLY and CDR2 FYNNEI. Germline trimming cut 3 bases from V and 7 bases from J; bases unmatched to any gene: 7. The CDR3 DNA is TGTGCCAGCAGTGAGGGGACAGGCGGTAGGACCCAGTACTTC. It encodes CASSEGTGGRTQYF.

This clone has only one observation. This chain joins TRBV2 and TRBJ1-1; D possibly corresponds to TRBD1 (6 bases). CDR3 length: 14 amino acids. Germline lookup yields CDR1 SNHLY and CDR2 FYNNEI. The V and J ends lost 1 base and 1 base respectively, with 7 bases between them. The CDR3 coding sequence is TGTGCCAGCAGTGAAGTGGGACAGAACACTGAAGCTTTCTTT. It specifies CASSEVGQNTEAFF.

The chain is built from TRBV5-4 and TRBJ2-2, with 8 bases identical to TRBD2. Germline V lookup: CDR1 SGHNT, CDR2 YYREEE (reference sequence). The CDR3 has 16 residues. The V gene end was trimmed by 4 bases and the J gene end by 4 bases; junction bases not matched to a gene: 9. In nucleotides, the CDR3 is TGTGCCAGCAGCCCGTCCGGACTAGCCCGCACCGGGGAGCTGTTTTTT. It yields the protein CASSPSGLARTGELFF.

The gene calls are TRBV5-1 and TRBJ2-7, with 7 positions matching TRBD2. This CDR3 contains 16 residues. Germline V gene sequence: CDR1 SGHRS, CDR2 YFSETQ. V shed 1 base, J shed 2 bases, and the junction held 9 bases outside the gene matches. DNA for the CDR3: TGCGCCAGCAGCTTGTTTGTGGCTAGCGGAACCTACGAGCAGTACTTC. It codes for CASSLFVASGTYEQYF.

This clone appeared once. The genes are TRBV5-4 and TRBJ2-5; TRBD2 agrees at 7 bases. The CDR3 runs to 19 residues. Losses at the gene ends were 4 bases for V and 4 bases for J; bases not matched to a gene: 22. Per the germline V gene, CDR1 is SGHNT and CDR2 is YYREEE (reference sequence). The CDR3 bases are TGTGCCAGCAGCGTGAGGGAGGGCTCATACCCCCTCCCCCGAGAGACCCAGTACTTC. Its protein is CASSVREGSYPLPRETQYF.

This chain links TRBV7-3 with TRBJ1-1; D is possibly TRBD1 (6 bases). Germline-derived CDR1 and CDR2 are SGHTA and FQGTGA. Trimming removed 4 bases at V and 5 bases at J, with 11 bases between. This CDR3 is built from 13 residues. This CDR3 is CASSSGQRTEAFF. The DNA for the CDR3 is TGTGCCAGCAGCTCGGGACAACGAACTGAAGCTTTCTTT.

The chain employs TRBV19 and TRBJ2-4; TRBD1 matches 8 bases. CDR3 length: 12 residues. With 8 bases clipped from V and 14 bases from J, the junction kept 11 bases outside the gene matches. Germline CDR1 and CDR2: LNHDA and SQIVND (reference sequence). In nucleotides, the CDR3 is TGTGCCAGTGGACCACAGGGGGACTCGGAGTACTTC. This encodes CASGPQGDSEYF.

This sequence joins TRBV2 and TRBJ1-4; 7 nucleotides agree with TRBD1. This CDR3 is 15 amino acids long. The trim removed 5 bases at V and 5 bases at J, leaving 8 bases unmatched. From germline, CDR1 is SNHLY and CDR2 FYNNEI. CDR3 sequence: CASSPQGQQNEKLFF. Here the CDR3 DNA reads TGTGCCAGCAGTCCTCAGGGACAGCAGAATGAAAAACTGTTTTTT.

The rearrangement uses TRBV3-1 (or the pseudogene TRBV3-2) and TRBJ2-7; TRBD2 matches 7 bases. V lost 0 bases, J lost 0 bases, and 2 bases stayed unmatched. Germline CDR1 and CDR2: LGHDT and YNNKEL (reference sequence). The CDR3 contains 15 residues. CDR3 region: CASSQEGGSSYEQYF. CDR3 bases: TGTGCCAGCAGCCAAGAGGGCGGGAGCTCCTACGAGCAGTACTTC.

The chain couples TRBV9 to TRBJ2-3; 7 nucleotides line up with TRBD2. The CDR3 has 16 amino acids. Germline values: CDR1 SGDLS, CDR2 YYNGEE. The trim removed 4 bases at V and 4 bases at J, leaving 12 bases unmatched. The CDR3 region has the DNA TGTGCCAGCAGCCTTCGTGAGGGGAGGGCCGCAGATACGCAGTATTTT. Its translation is CASSLREGRAADTQYF. The full variable domain, with the rest looked up from reference TRBV9 and TRBJ2-3, is DSGVTQTPKHLITATGQRVTLRCSPRSGDLSVYWYQQSLDQGLQFLIQYYNGEERAKGNILERFSAQQFPDLHSELNLSSLELGDSALYFCASSLREGRAADTQYFGPGTRLTVL.

The CDR3 DNA is TGTGCCAGCAGTGAACAGGGGGCAGGTCCCTACGAGCAGTACTTC. Amino acid sequence: CASSEQGAGPYEQYF. The J gene is TRBJ2-7, the V gene TRBV2; 8 positions agree with TRBD1. V gave up 2 bases and J gave up 2 bases; unmatched junction bases: 5. Germline V CDR1 and CDR2: SNHLY, FYNNEI. This CDR3 region has 15 residues. Using reference TRBV2 and TRBJ2-7 for the parts outside the CDR3, the full variable domain is EPEVTQTPSHQVTQMGQEVILRCVPISNHLYFYWYRQILGQKVEFLVSFYNNEISEKSEIFDDQFSVERPDGSNFTLKIRSTKLEDSAMYFCASSEQGAGPYEQYFGPGTRLTVT.